These 26 T cell receptor beta chains were sequenced from one sample in a study of blood T cell repertoires in COVID-19 (dated by TCRdb to the early 2020s). The receptor library was made with the immunoSEQ multiplex PCR assay. This immuneACCESS table, as held by TCRdb, lists in-frame sequences with V and J called but not all clones. Of the missing ones, under half trace to an unresolved V gene in checked studies; the others have no known cause. The sample table records some 220,000 clones; approximately 85% of these occur just once. Clones ranked in the top ten supply about 5% of the sample. The specimen sequenced was peripheral blood. The receptors originated from a woman between 65 and 79 years old with COVID-19, enrolled during active disease.

The rearrangement links TRBV5-5 to TRBJ2-7; 9 bases are shared with TRBD2. V lost 3 bases and J lost 5; bases outside the gene matches: 9. The CDR3 totals 15 residues. Germline values: CDR1 SGHKS, CDR2 YYEKEE (reference sequence). The CDR3 spells CASSSRGGRADEQYF. CDR3 coding DNA: TGTGCCAGCAGCTCAAGGGGCGGGAGGGCCGACGAGCAGTACTTC.

The rearrangement links TRBV24-1 to TRBJ2-1, with 9 nucleotides matching TRBD2. Germline V lookup: CDR1 KGHDR, CDR2 SFDVKD. Trimming at V came to 1 base and at J to 5 bases, leaving 11 bases not matched to a gene. This CDR3 has 18 amino acids. CDR3 bases: TGTGCCACCAGTGATTTAACCACAGCGGGAGGTTGGGACAATGAGCAGTTCTTC. It specifies CATSDLTTAGGWDNEQFF.

The genes are TRBV4-3 and TRBJ2-4, with D maybe TRBD1 (6 bases). V was trimmed by 1 base and J by 4 bases, leaving 17 bases between them. The germline V gene encodes CDR1 LGHNA and CDR2 YSLEER. This CDR3 is 17 amino acids long. The CDR3: CASSQGYQGPLKNIQYF. The CDR3 region has the DNA TGCGCCAGCAGCCAAGGTTACCAGGGGCCCCTAAAAAACATTCAGTACTTC.

This chain connects TRBV6-2 or TRBV6-3 to TRBJ1-1; TRBD1 might be the D (5 bases). V shed 5 bases and J shed 4 bases, with 17 bases lying between them. Germline V gene lookup returns CDR1 MNHEY and CDR2 SVGEGT. CDR3 length: 15 residues. This chain's CDR3 is CASSNPRGESTEAFF. Written as DNA, the CDR3 is TGTGCCAGCAGTAACCCCCGGGGGGAGAGCACTGAAGCTTTCTTT.

The V gene is TRBV2, the J gene TRBJ1-6; D not resolved. This CDR3 comprises 13 residues. Germline values: CDR1 SNHLY, CDR2 FYNNEI. With 8 bases removed from V and 1 base from J, the gap between germline ends came to 6 bases. DNA for the CDR3: TGTGCCAGCTTACAGTCCTATAATTCACCCCTCCACTTT. It codes for CASLQSYNSPLHF. Combining the CDR3 with reference TRBV2 and TRBJ1-6 gives the whole variable domain EPEVTQTPSHQVTQMGQEVILRCVPISNHLYFYWYRQILGQKVEFLVSFYNNEISEKSEIFDDQFSVERPDGSNFTLKIRSTKLEDSAMYFCASLQSYNSPLHFGNGTRLTVT.

The rearrangement uses TRBV7-9 and TRBJ2-5; 14 bases are shared with TRBD2. V was clipped by 6 bases and J by 4 bases; unmatched bases: 7. The length of the CDR3 is 16 residues. The germline CDR1 and CDR2 sequences are SEHNR and FQNEAQ (reference sequence). The CDR3 sequence is CASSEGTSGGGETQYF. The CDR3 DNA reads as TGTGCCAGCAGTGAAGGGACTAGCGGGGGCGGAGAGACCCAGTACTTC.

The V call is TRBV19, the J call TRBJ2-6; 7 nucleotides match TRBD1. From germline, CDR1 is LNHDA and CDR2 SQIVND (reference sequence). With 9 bases clipped from V and 4 bases from J, the junction kept 6 bases outside the gene matches. The CDR3 contains 14 residues. DNA of the CDR3: TGTGCCAGCAATGACAGGGACGGGGCCAACGTCCTGACTTTC. Its protein product is CASNDRDGANVLTF.

The V call is TRBV5-1, the J call TRBJ2-1; 7 bases map to TRBD2. The germline gives CDR1 SGHRS, CDR2 YFSETQ. The CDR3 has 17 amino acids. Trimming removed 0 bases from V and 3 bases from J; junction bases left unmatched: 9. As DNA, the CDR3 is TGCGCCAGCAGCTTGGTGGGGTTAGGCGGGAGCTACAATGAGCAGTTCTTC. Encoded protein: CASSLVGLGGSYNEQFF. Supplemented by reference TRBV5-1 and TRBJ2-1, the full variable domain reads KAGVTQTPRYLIKTRGQQVTLSCSPISGHRSVSWYQQTPGQGLQFLFEYFSETQRNKGNFPGRFSGRQFSNSRSEMNVSTLELGDSALYLCASSLVGLGGSYNEQFFGPGTRLTVL.

A word on this clone: A read error may account for a junction end that differs from germline. V is TRBV5-1 and J is TRBJ1-1; D possibly corresponds to TRBD1 (6 bases). CDR3 length equals 14 residues. Germline V gene data show CDR1 as SGHRS and CDR2 as YFSETQ. The CDR3: CASRLDSLGTEAFF. Written as DNA, the CDR3 is TGCGCCAGCAGATTGGACAGCCTTGGGACTGAAGCTTTCTTT.

This clone was observed a few times. The J gene is TRBJ1-1, the V gene TRBV7-8; no firm D call. Trimming pared 0 bases from V and 3 bases from J, leaving 14 bases between. The CDR3 covers 16 residues. Germline CDR1 reads SGHVS; CDR2 reads FQNEAQ. CDR3: CASSLAGGTVHTEAFF. As DNA, the CDR3 is TGTGCCAGCAGCTTAGCCGGAGGAACGGTTCACACTGAAGCTTTCTTT.

This chain links TRBV5-5 with TRBJ1-1; D may be TRBD1 (5 bases). V lost 0 bases to trimming and J lost 3 bases, with 12 bases between them. There are 15 residues in the CDR3. Germline V gene data show CDR1 as SGHKS and CDR2 as YYEKEE (reference sequence). The CDR3 is CASSLAGFAYTEAFF. DNA for the CDR3: TGTGCCAGCAGCTTGGCAGGGTTTGCGTACACTGAAGCTTTCTTT.

J is TRBJ2-3 and V is TRBV19, with D possibly TRBD2 on 5 matching bases. Germline CDR1 LNHDA, CDR2 SQIVND (reference sequence). The CDR3 length is 15 residues. V gave up 0 bases and J gave up 1 base, with 8 bases separating them. In DNA form, the CDR3 reads TGTGCCAGTAGTATAGATGACGGGGGCACAGATACGCAGTATTTT. As protein: CASSIDDGGTDTQYF.

The chain joins TRBV21-1 to TRBJ2-1; the DNA was not compared with TRBD2, the D call given in the table. TRBV21-1 corresponds to a pseudogene. The CDR3 has 15 residues. The CDR3 loop is CASSTTGLAYNEQFF. DNA of the CDR3: TGTGCCAGCAGCACAACCGGGTTAGCCTACAATGAGCAGTTCTTC.

This rearrangement joins TRBV9 to TRBJ2-1, with 9 bases fitting TRBD2. V shed 4 bases and J 4 bases; nucleotides not matched to a gene: 6. The V gene's germline CDR1 is SGDLS and CDR2 YYNGEE. CDR3 length: 15 amino acids. Written as DNA, the CDR3 is TGTGCCAGCAGCCCACAAGCGGGGGGATACAATGAGCAGTTCTTC. This gives the protein CASSPQAGGYNEQFF.

The V call is TRBV13, the J call TRBJ2-1; TRBD2 matches 9 bases. CDR1 PRHDT and CDR2 FYEKMQ come from the germline V gene (reference sequence). V shed 3 bases and J 10 bases; nucleotides not matched to a gene: 10. The CDR3 extends over 15 amino acids. CDR3 loop: CASSFLGGRGREQFF. CDR3 in DNA: TGTGCCAGCAGCTTCCTGGGCGGGAGGGGCAGAGAGCAGTTCTTC.

This rearrangement joins TRBV7-2 to TRBJ2-1; 14 bases are shared with TRBD2. V trimming: 2 bases; J trimming: 13 bases; junction bases outside the gene matches: 7. The CDR3 covers 15 residues. In germline, CDR1 is SGHTA, CDR2 FQGNSA. This CDR3 reads CASSLSGLAGEAQFF. The CDR3 DNA is TGTGCCAGCAGCTTATCGGGACTAGCGGGAGAGGCCCAGTTCTTC.

V and J are TRBV24-1 and TRBJ2-1; 7 bases are shared with TRBD1. Germline CDR1 reads KGHDR; CDR2 reads SFDVKD. J was trimmed by 0 bases and V by 6 bases; bases with no gene match: 10. The CDR3 sequence is 17 residues long. CDR3 sequence (DNA): TGTGCCACCAGTAACAGGGGATGGGACAGCTCCTACAATGAGCAGTTCTTC. Its translation: CATSNRGWDSSYNEQFF.

The chain has TRBV11-2 and TRBJ1-2, with no clear D. This CDR3 comprises 14 residues. Trimming left V 1 base short and J 2 bases short, with 8 bases between. Germline V lookup: CDR1 SGHAT, CDR2 FQNNGV. CDR3 bases: TGTGCCAGCAGCTTAGTCAACACGAACTATGGCTACACCTTC. Amino acids: CASSLVNTNYGYTF.

The chain joins TRBV28 to TRBJ1-5; TRBD1 is a possible D gene (6 bases). Germline CDR1 is MDHEN and CDR2 is SYDVKM. V gave up 2 bases and J gave up 4 bases, with 9 bases separating them. The CDR3 extends over 14 amino acids. CDR3: CASSLPQGNQPQHF. Written as DNA, the CDR3 is TGTGCCAGCAGTTTACCTCAGGGGAATCAGCCCCAGCATTTT.

V gene TRBV3-1 (or the pseudogene TRBV3-2) combines with J gene TRBJ1-1, with 7 bases identical to TRBD1. The CDR3 has 16 amino acids. V dropped 6 bases and J dropped 5; count of bases not matched to a gene: 15. Looked up from germline, CDR1 is LGHDT and CDR2 is YNNKEL (reference sequence). The DNA of the CDR3 is TGTGCCAGCAGTCTAAACAGGGGTAAGTGGGGAACTGAAGCTTTCTTT. This sequence encodes CASSLNRGKWGTEAFF.

V usage is TRBV6-1 and J usage is TRBJ2-7; TRBD2 aligns across 10 bases. Germline loops: CDR1 MNHNS, CDR2 SASEGT. The CDR3 loop spans 14 amino acids. V lost 1 base, J lost 4 bases, and 1 base stayed unmatched. CDR3 in amino acids: CASSEVSGRYEQYF. The CDR3 nucleotides are TGTGCCAGCAGTGAAGTTAGCGGGAGGTACGAGCAGTACTTC.

The V call is TRBV4-3, the J call TRBJ2-7; no firm D call. V lost 0 bases to trimming and J lost 1 base, with 10 bases between them. Germline lookup yields CDR1 LGHNA and CDR2 YSLEER. This CDR3 spans 15 amino acids. The CDR3: CASSQEHRVSYEQYF. The CDR3 nucleotides read TGCGCCAGCAGCCAAGAACACCGGGTGTCCTACGAGCAGTACTTC.

The chain is built from TRBV6-2 or TRBV6-3 and TRBJ2-1; the D is unclear. Germline V CDR1 and CDR2: MNHEY, SVGEGT. CDR3 length: 15 residues. Trimming took 6 bases from V and 4 from J, leaving 16 bases between them. The CDR3 protein is CASSSGGSRYNEQFF. CDR3 in DNA: TGTGCCAGCAGCTCCGGTGGTAGCAGATACAATGAGCAGTTCTTC.

The chain is built from TRBV14 and TRBJ2-7; possibly TRBD1 for D (6 bases). The germline V gene encodes CDR1 SGHDN and CDR2 FVKESK. The CDR3 spans 13 residues. V shed 3 bases and J shed 6 bases, with 12 bases lying between them. The CDR3 spells CASSHYTGFEQYF. The CDR3 DNA reads TGTGCCAGCAGCCATTATACAGGGTTCGAGCAGTACTTC.

The CDR3 protein is CASSLGLRTVSTDTQYF. The CDR3 nucleotides read TGCGCCAGCAGCTTGGGGCTTCGGACAGTTAGCACAGATACGCAGTATTTT. The genes are TRBV5-1 and TRBJ2-3, with a tentative D call TRBD1 (6 bases). V dropped 0 bases and J dropped 0 bases, with 14 bases sitting between them. The germline CDR1 and CDR2 sequences are SGHRS and YFSETQ. The CDR3 is 17 amino acids. The whole variable domain, remainder taken from reference TRBV5-1 and TRBJ2-3, is KAGVTQTPRYLIKTRGQQVTLSCSPISGHRSVSWYQQTPGQGLQFLFEYFSETQRNKGNFPGRFSGRQFSNSRSEMNVSTLELGDSALYLCASSLGLRTVSTDTQYFGPGTRLTVL.

The chain carries TRBV25-1 and TRBJ1-6; possibly TRBD1 for D (6 bases). Trimming removed 3 bases at V and 8 bases at J, with 8 bases between. This CDR3 contains 13 residues. The V gene's germline CDR1 is MGHDK and CDR2 SYGVNS. DNA for the CDR3: TGTGCCAGCAGTGAGGCAGGGGATTCACCCCTCCACTTT. This translates into CASSEAGDSPLHF.